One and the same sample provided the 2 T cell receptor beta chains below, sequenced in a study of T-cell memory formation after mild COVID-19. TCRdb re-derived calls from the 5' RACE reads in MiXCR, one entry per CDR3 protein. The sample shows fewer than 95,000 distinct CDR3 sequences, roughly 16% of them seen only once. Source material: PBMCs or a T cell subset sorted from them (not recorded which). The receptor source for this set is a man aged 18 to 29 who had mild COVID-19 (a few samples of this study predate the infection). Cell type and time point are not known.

Here the CDR3 DNA reads TGCGCCAGCAGCCGGACTAGCCAGAGCTCCTACAATGAGCAGTTCTTC. Translation: CASSRTSQSSYNEQFF. The chain uses TRBV5-1 and TRBJ2-1; the match to TRBD2 covers 8 bases. From germline, CDR1 is SGHRS and CDR2 YFSETQ. The V and J ends lost 4 bases and 0 bases, in that order; junction bases with no gene match: 6. This CDR3 is 16 amino acids long. The full variable domain, with the rest looked up from reference TRBV5-1 and TRBJ2-1, is KAGVTQTPRYLIKTRGQQVTLSCSPISGHRSVSWYQQTPGQGLQFLFEYFSETQRNKGNFPGRFSGRQFSNSRSEMNVSTLELGDSALYLCASSRTSQSSYNEQFFGPGTRLTVL.

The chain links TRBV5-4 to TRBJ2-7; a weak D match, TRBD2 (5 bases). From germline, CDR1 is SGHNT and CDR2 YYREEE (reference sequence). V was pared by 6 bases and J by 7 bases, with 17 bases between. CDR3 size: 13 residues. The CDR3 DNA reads TGTGCCAGCAACGAGGGCACAGCCGGGGAGCAGTACTTC. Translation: CASNEGTAGEQYF.